The subject of this entry is one TCR beta chain. Its antigen is unidentified. Second-dose recipients at about 4 or about 12 weeks were treated as one pooled group. The data are from a study of T cell responses to AZD1222 COVID-19 vaccine. General study results and limits: Two AZD1222 administrations were followed by greater Spike-specific TCR breadth and depth. Donor demographics were predominantly white British with a female majority; clonal diversity may be underestimated.

The method was immunoSEQ multiplex PCR; TCRdb's version includes in-frame clones alone and lacks a portion of them. The repertoire has some 110,000 clones, about 82% of them found once; the top ten carry under 20%. The clonotype was recovered from an adult who received the AZD1222 COVID-19 vaccine. This sample comprised peripheral blood, obtained 28 days after the second AZD1222 dose.

The DNA for the CDR3 is TGCAGCGTTGAAGATATCCACACTGAAGCTTTCTTT. Encoded protein: CSVEDIHTEAFF. The genes are TRBV29-1 and TRBJ1-1; D unresolved. The CDR3 spans 12 residues. V dropped 0 bases and J dropped 3 bases, with 5 bases sitting between them. Germline V gene lookup returns CDR1 SQVTM and CDR2 ANQGSEA.